A selection of T cell receptor beta chains follows, all from one sample in a study of blood T cells in healthy people across ages. TCRdb reprocessed the 5' RACE reads via MiXCR and lists one record per CDR3 protein. The sample yields roughly 860,000 distinct CDR3 sequences, 62% seen once. The sample comprised blood. These receptors all stem from a man under 40 in good health. CDR3s include the opening cysteine and the closing phenylalanine or tryptophan. Each record gives: V gene, D gene, CDR3 protein. The D gene is left open where the match is weak.

>TRBV6-5|NA
CASSIGRGGGTQYF
>TRBV5-6|TRBD2
CASSLRLAGARTDTQYF
>TRBV28|NA
CASSVIGNQPQHF
>TRBV10-3|NA
CAIRGPGPEAHSDTQYF
>TRBV30|NA
CAWIGQMNTEAFF
>TRBV4-3|NA
CASSRDFTGELFF
>TRBV5-1|TRBD1
CASSFTYRGNEQFF
>TRBV6-6|NA
CASIPGFSTDTQYF
>TRBV20-1|NA
CSASRQASYNEQFF
>TRBV6-5|TRBD2
CASSIRGGGSYNEQFF
>TRBV20-1|NA
CSAPTGLEGNEQFF
>TRBV7-9|TRBD1
CASSFRDRGNQPQHF
>TRBV20-1|NA
CCTSETSYEQYF
>TRBV2|NA
CASKGRRGAADTQYF